Below, one T cell receptor (beta chain) is given with its context. Its specificity is unknown. The PCR contained 60 Vbeta and 13 Jbeta primers. Measured with immunoSEQ multiplex PCR; TCRdb has only the in-frame clones, and not every one. The sample table sets out 60,000 to 70,000 clones. The sample is drawn from a study of cytomegalovirus exposure and HLA in healthy donors. Study-level information: Unique TCRs from HLA-typed donors, 70 million to 85 million of them, were held in an early data release.

Study-level findings and limits: A later look showed TCR association rates differing by HLA locus, highest for DRB1 and lowest for HLA-C.

CDR3 size: 20 residues. The V segment lost 4 bases and the J segment 6 bases; nucleotides outside the gene matches: 25. Germline V gene lookup returns CDR1 SGDLS and CDR2 YYNGEE. Specimen: PBMCs. This TCR came from a boy aged 5-17 years in good health and CMV-seronegative. The genes are TRBV9 and TRBJ2-7; the match to TRBD2 covers 10 bases. CDR3 sequence: CASSRGPQGPGLARNFEQYF. As DNA, the CDR3 is TGTGCCAGCAGCCGCGGACCCCAGGGCCCGGGACTAGCGAGGAACTTCGAGCAGTACTTC.